This TCR beta chain comes out of a study of blood T cell repertoires in COVID-19. Under the authors' procedure: Reference gene primer amplification gave nucleated cell count estimates. The protocol was immunoSEQ multiplex PCR, while the TCRdb copy is restricted to in-frame clones and leaves out a portion. That table supplies the V and J calls and clone size; D and trimming were determined from the DNA. The sample carries about 410,000 clones, 80% to 90% recorded once. CDR3 length: 14 residues. Trimming removed 0 bases at V and 7 bases at J, with 12 bases between. The V gene's germline CDR1 is MGHRA and CDR2 YSYEKL.

The clonotype was recovered from a woman in her 30s with active or convalescent COVID-19. Sequencing was done on a sample of peripheral blood. The rearrangement uses TRBV4-1 and TRBJ1-2; D not resolved. The CDR3 region has the DNA TGCGCCAGCAGCCAAGATGGAGTAGGTCGTGGCTACACCTTC. As protein: CASSQDGVGRGYTF.